The clone carrying this TCR beta chain was counted only a few times. Described time point: patch test 3, about 24 weeks after DPC sensitization. The treatment: therapeutic diphenylcyclopropenone sensitization with weekly scalp DPC. What the library attached to individual cDNA molecules were unique molecular identifiers. TCRdb re-analysed the RACE reads in MiXCR, keeping a single row per CDR3 protein. The top ten clones hold 15% to 20% of a sample with tens of thousands of distinct CDR3 sequences, 9.9% of them seen once. The CDR3 covers 16 residues. Germline assignment: CDR1 SGHTS and CDR2 YDEGEE. Trimming pared 1 base from V and 0 bases from J, leaving 14 bases between. This sample was included in a study of human T cells and chemical hapten exposure.

The receptor was isolated from a woman aged 35 to 49 with alopecia areata. Some clones in this sample may be carry-over from other donors' samples. The sequencing here drew on whole blood, taken in connection with sensitization to the hapten diphenylcyclopropenone (DPC). The chain recombines TRBV5-8 with TRBJ2-7, with a tentative D call TRBD2 (5 bases). The CDR3 DNA sequence: TGTGCCAGCAGCTTGTCCAGGCGGAGGAGCTCCTACGAGCAGTACTTC. This gives the protein CASSLSRRRSSYEQYF.